Listed here are 3 T cell receptor beta chains from one sample, sequenced in a study of blood T cell repertoires in COVID-19 (TCRdb year 2020). Library preparation employed the immunoSEQ multiplex PCR assay. TCRdb mirrors the immuneACCESS table, restricted to in-frame sequences. Some clones are absent from its copies; in checked studies, under half trace to an unresolved V gene, and the reason for the others is unknown. This sample has a few hundred thousand clones in its table, and around nine tenths of those were observed once. The ten largest clones capture roughly 6.2% of the sample. Sequenced input: peripheral blood. The source is a man between 60 and 70 years old who had recovered from COVID-19.

The chain uses TRBV7-9 and TRBJ2-7; the D gene is possibly TRBD2 (6 bases). V dropped 10 bases and J dropped 0 bases, with 7 bases sitting between them. CDR3 size: 11 residues. Germline CDR1 reads SEHNR; CDR2 reads FQNEAQ (reference sequence). CDR3 bases: TGTGCCATAGCGGTCTCCTACGAGCAGTACTTC. Translation gives CAIAVSYEQYF.

The chain is built from TRBV5-4 and TRBJ2-7, with 7 nucleotides matching TRBD1. Trimming at V came to 3 bases and at J to 3 bases, leaving 12 bases not matched to a gene. This CDR3 has 16 amino acids. CDR1 and CDR2 from the germline V gene are SGHNT and YYREEE (reference sequence). The CDR3, as DNA: TGTGCCAGCAGCTCCGGATTTACCGGGACAGACTACGAGCAGTACTTC. This sequence encodes CASSSGFTGTDYEQYF. The full variable domain, its missing parts supplied by reference TRBV5-4 and TRBJ2-7, is ETGVTQSPTHLIKTRGQQVTLRCSSQSGHNTVSWYQQALGQGPQFIFQYYREEENGRGNFPPRFSGLQFPNYSSELNVNALELDDSALYLCASSSGFTGTDYEQYFGPGTRLTVT.

V gene TRBV24-1 combines with J gene TRBJ1-5; 7 bases are a match to TRBD1. Unmatched junction bases numbered 1, after V lost 3 bases and J lost 6 bases. CDR1 KGHDR and CDR2 SFDVKD come from the germline V gene. There are 13 residues in the CDR3. The DNA for the CDR3 is TGTGCCACCAGTGATCAGGGGGGTCAGCCCCAGCATTTT. Translating gives CATSDQGGQPQHF.